This T cell receptor (beta chain) originates from a study of ipilimumab plus nivolumab after autologous stem cell transplantation. As for the study in general: Typical patient got 5 or 6 ipilimumab doses and 7 or 8 nivolumab doses (median). The myeloma cohort included high-risk transplant-naive patients and patients relapsing within 3 years of a first autologous transplant.

Only in-frame clones appear in the TCRdb table, and some are missing; sequencing was by immunoSEQ multiplex PCR. Of a few thousand clones in the sample, around four fifths are singletons; the top ten hold over 45%. Trimming cost V 5 bases and J 5 bases; bases outside gene matches: 12. This CDR3 has 15 residues. CDR1 is GTSNPN, CDR2 SVGIG, per germline (reference sequence). Patients got ipilimumab 1 mg/kg beginning 14 to 28 days post-transplant. Through week 26, nivolumab 3 mg/kg IV was given weeks 1, 4, 7, 10, then biweekly. The genes are TRBV30 and TRBJ1-1, with 9 bases lining up with TRBD1. The material sequenced was PBMCs, taken in a trial of ipilimumab plus nivolumab as post-transplant consolidation. The clonotype comes from a male donor with multiple myeloma. The CDR3, as DNA: TGTGCCTGGGGGACAGGGCTTTTGTCTATTACTGAAGCTTTCTTT. It codes for CAWGTGLLSITEAFF.